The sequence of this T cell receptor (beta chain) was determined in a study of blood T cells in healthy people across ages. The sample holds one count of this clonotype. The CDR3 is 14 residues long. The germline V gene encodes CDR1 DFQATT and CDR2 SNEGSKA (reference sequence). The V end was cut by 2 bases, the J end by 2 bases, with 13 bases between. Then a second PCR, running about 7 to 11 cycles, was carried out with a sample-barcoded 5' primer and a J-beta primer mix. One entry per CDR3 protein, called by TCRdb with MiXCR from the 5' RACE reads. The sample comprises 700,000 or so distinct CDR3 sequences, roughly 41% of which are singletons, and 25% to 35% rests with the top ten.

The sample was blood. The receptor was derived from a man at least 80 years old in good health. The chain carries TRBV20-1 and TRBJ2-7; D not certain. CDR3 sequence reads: CSARTQTPPYEQYF. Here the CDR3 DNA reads TGCAGTGCTAGAACACAGACCCCCCCCTACGAGCAGTACTTC.